What follows are 15 T cell receptor beta chains derived from one specimen sequenced in a study of blood T cells in healthy people across ages. Then a second PCR, running about 6 to 12 cycles, was carried out with a sample-barcoded 5' primer and a J-beta primer mix. Using its own MiXCR run on the 5' RACE reads, TCRdb lists one record per CDR3 protein. The table shows about 320,000 distinct CDR3 sequences, with 27% occurring only once. Sequencing input: blood. The receptors stem from a woman aged 70-85 years in good health.

J is TRBJ2-3 and V is TRBV7-8; unclear D gene. CDR1 and CDR2 (germline): SGHVS, FQNEAQ. This CDR3 contains 13 residues. V gave up 4 bases and J gave up 4 bases, with 9 bases separating them. Written as DNA, the CDR3 is TGTGCCAGCAGCTCTCGGCCCTCAGATACGCAGTATTTT. Amino acids: CASSSRPSDTQYF.

This clonotype has a handful of counts. The chain has TRBV3-1 and TRBJ1-5; no clear D gene. V lost 5 bases to trimming and J lost 4 bases, with 12 bases between them. The CDR3 has 14 amino acids. Germline assignment: CDR1 LGHDT and CDR2 YNNKEL (reference sequence). CDR3 sequence reads: CASSTSKGNQPQHF. DNA for the CDR3: TGTGCCAGCAGCACAAGTAAGGGAAATCAGCCCCAGCATTTT.

This clonotype has a handful of counts. This sequence joins TRBV7-2 and TRBJ1-1; D is unresolved. V lost 5 bases and J lost 4, with 11 bases in between. Germline V gene lookup returns CDR1 SGHTA and CDR2 FQGNSA. The CDR3 length is 13 residues. The chain's CDR3 is CASSADPLTEAFF. CDR3 nucleotides: TGTGCCAGCAGCGCGGACCCCCTCACTGAAGCTTTCTTT. Based on the CDR3 plus reference TRBV7-2 and TRBJ1-1, the full variable domain is GAGVSQSPSNKVTEKGKDVELRCDPISGHTALYWYRQSLGQGLEFLIYFQGNSAPDKSGLPSDRFSAERTGGSVSTLTIQRTQQEDSAVYLCASSADPLTEAFFGQGTRLTVV.

The chain employs TRBV20-1 and TRBJ2-5; TRBD2 might be the D (6 bases). This CDR3 has 13 residues. Germline loops: CDR1 DFQATT, CDR2 SNEGSKA (reference sequence). Trimming pared 8 bases from V and 1 base from J, leaving 14 bases between. DNA of the CDR3: TGCAGTTGTCTCCGGGACTCCCAAGAGACCCAGTACTTC. Protein sequence: CSCLRDSQETQYF.

The V and J genes are TRBV7-8 and TRBJ1-1; D not resolved. Trimming left V 5 bases short and J 1 base short, with 14 bases between. Germline V CDR1 and CDR2: SGHVS, FQNEAQ. The CDR3 is 15 amino acids. CDR3 nucleotides: TGTGCCAGCAGCCTAAGTTTAGGGAGGAACACTGAAGCTTTCTTT. Amino acids: CASSLSLGRNTEAFF.

CDR3 region: CASRPRTGYYGYTF. The CDR3 nucleotides read TGTGCCAGCAGACCCCGGACAGGGTACTATGGCTACACCTTC. This chain uses TRBV6-5 with TRBJ1-2; TRBD1 matches 8 bases. The CDR3 sequence is 14 residues long. V lost 6 bases, J lost 3 bases, and 6 bases stayed unmatched. Germline V gene data show CDR1 as MNHEY and CDR2 as SVGAGI.

This clonotype was observed a single time. J is TRBJ1-2 and V is TRBV3-1, with D perhaps TRBD1 (5 bases). Germline CDR1 is LGHDT and CDR2 is YNNKEL (reference sequence). The CDR3 spans 14 residues. V gave up 2 bases and J gave up 2 bases, with 9 bases separating them. CDR3: CASSQPDKNYGYTF. The CDR3 nucleotides read TGTGCCAGCAGCCAACCGGACAAAAACTATGGCTACACCTTC.

The chain links TRBV3-1 to TRBJ2-5; possible D gene TRBD2, 5 bases. V was cut by 10 bases and J by 0 bases, with 21 bases left in between. There are 16 residues in the CDR3. Germline loops: CDR1 LGHDT, CDR2 YNNKEL (reference sequence). The CDR3 loop reads CAIAPPLGKYQETQYF. For the CDR3, the DNA is TGTGCCATCGCTCCCCCACTAGGGAAATACCAAGAGACCCAGTACTTC.

This clonotype was counted many times. This chain joins TRBV9 and TRBJ2-7, with D perhaps matching TRBD2 (6 bases). V was cut by 1 base and J by 11 bases, with 22 bases left in between. The germline gives CDR1 SGDLS, CDR2 YYNGEE. The CDR3 totals 15 residues. The CDR3 DNA reads as TGTGCCAGCAGCGTATCTGACGGGAGTTGGGCTACGAAGTACTTC. Translation: CASSVSDGSWATKYF. Looking up the rest from reference TRBV9 and TRBJ2-7 gives the full variable domain: DSGVTQTPKHLITATGQRVTLRCSPRSGDLSVYWYQQSLDQGLQFLIQYYNGEERAKGNILERFSAQQFPDLHSELNLSSLELGDSALYFCASSVSDGSWATKYFGPGTRLTVT.

This clonotype has only a few counts. The chain combines TRBV10-3 with TRBJ1-2; TRBD1 matches at 9 bases. Losses at the gene ends were 0 bases for V and 10 bases for J; bases not matched to a gene: 9. The germline V gene encodes CDR1 ENHRY and CDR2 SYGVKD. The CDR3 has 15 amino acids. This CDR3 is CAISESRTGVNFYTF. CDR3 DNA: TGTGCCATCAGTGAGTCGAGGACAGGGGTTAATTTCTACACCTTC.

The V gene is TRBV4-1, the J gene TRBJ2-7; D perhaps matches TRBD1 (5 bases). V was shortened by 1 base and J by 3 bases, with 16 bases between the two germline ends. Germline V gene sequence: CDR1 MGHRA, CDR2 YSYEKL. The CDR3 runs 16 residues. The CDR3 sequence: CASSQVVAQGFYEQYF. The CDR3 coding sequence is TGCGCCAGCAGCCAAGTTGTCGCCCAGGGTTTCTACGAGCAGTACTTC.

The chain joins TRBV20-1 to TRBJ2-5, with D possibly being TRBD2 (5 bases). Gene TRBJ2-7 matches the end of the DNA better, so the J call may be wrong. This CDR3 is built from 14 residues. Germline CDR1 DFQATT, CDR2 SNEGSKA (reference sequence). CDR3 coding DNA: TGCAGTGCTAGAGAAGCGGACTGTCTCTACGAGCAGTACTTC. This codes for CSAREADCLYEQYF.

This rearrangement joins TRBV5-1 to TRBJ2-1, with 7 bases fitting TRBD2. This CDR3 has 15 residues. The V segment lost 4 bases and the J segment 7 bases; nucleotides outside the gene matches: 11. Germline V gives CDR1 SGHRS, CDR2 YFSETQ. The CDR3 loop reads CASSIAGEGRNEQFF. Written as DNA, the CDR3 is TGCGCCAGCAGCATTGCGGGAGAGGGGCGGAATGAGCAGTTCTTC.

The chain combines TRBV20-1 with TRBJ2-1; 9 bases match TRBD2. V gave up 1 base and J gave up 7 bases; unmatched junction bases: 2. The length of the CDR3 is 13 residues. CDR1 is DFQATT and CDR2 is SNEGSKA in the germline V gene (reference sequence). This CDR3 is CSARVAGVNEQFF. The CDR3 nucleotides are TGCAGTGCTAGAGTAGCGGGAGTAAATGAGCAGTTCTTC.

A word on this clonotype: This may arise from a read error, as a much more abundant clone is one base away. The V gene is TRBV20-1, the J gene TRBJ2-3; 10 nucleotides match TRBD2. The CDR3 is 15 residues long. Germline V gives CDR1 DFQATT, CDR2 SNEGSKA (reference sequence). With V trimmed by 0 bases and J by 10 bases, 10 bases remained unmatched. The chain's CDR3 is CSARDSGRRRDAQYF. The CDR3 bases are TGCAGTGCTAGAGATAGCGGGAGGCGACGGGATGCGCAGTATTTT.